The subject of this entry is one T cell receptor beta chain. Its antigen is undetermined. Specified treatment: around 19 received Ad26.COV2.S at low or high dose, single or two shots; roughly 5 received placebo; per-sample allocation not given. Material that was analyzed had been drawn on day 63 after the first vaccine or placebo injection. TCRdb keeps only in-frame clones here, not all; method: immunoSEQ multiplex PCR. The sample contains some 290,000 clones, about 85% of which appear only once. This specimen belongs to a study of Ad26.COV2.S vaccination and SARS-CoV-2 variants. Study as a whole: Participant was drawn from the COV1001 Ad26.COV2.S trial arm. Ad26.COV2.S shots went into the muscle once or twice, 56 days apart.

From germline, CDR1 is MNHNY and CDR2 SVGAGI (reference sequence). This CDR3 is built from 16 residues. V lost 2 bases to trimming and J lost 0 bases, with 13 bases between them. Study outcomes and limitations: Spike-specific TCR breadth ran higher among vaccine recipients than placebo recipients. Whether participants received vaccine or placebo, their non-spike TCR breadth was similar.

The sequences come from peripheral blood, collected in a trial of Ad26.COV2.S vaccine versus placebo. The rearrangement links TRBV6-6 to TRBJ1-2; weak D call: TRBD1 (5 bases). This receptor was identified in a person between 18 and 60 years old who received the Ad26.COV2.S COVID-19 vaccine or a placebo. CDR3 residues: CASSYEPQGPNYGYTF. The CDR3 DNA follows: TGTGCCAGCAGTTACGAACCTCAGGGTCCTAACTATGGCTACACCTTC.